These 3 T cell receptor beta chains originate from one sample sequenced in a study of cytomegalovirus exposure and HLA in healthy donors. In the PCR, 60 Vbeta and 13 Jbeta primers were used. Repertoires were generated with immunoSEQ multiplex PCR, while TCRdb's copy carries only in-frame clones and drops some. Counted here are 100,000 to 150,000 clones, 60% to 80% occurring once; the ten biggest clones make up more than 3%. The specimen sequenced was PBMCs. The origin of the receptors is a woman between 50 and 59 years old in good health and CMV-seronegative.

This sequence joins TRBV13 and TRBJ2-1, with 10 bases fitting TRBD2. In germline, CDR1 is PRHDT, CDR2 FYEKMQ (reference sequence). This CDR3 has 16 residues. With V trimmed by 3 bases and J by 7 bases, 9 bases remained unmatched. The CDR3 sequence is CASSFPPGLALNEQFF. The CDR3, as DNA: TGTGCCAGCAGCTTCCCTCCGGGACTAGCGTTAAATGAGCAGTTCTTC.

Comments on this clone: Sequence at one end of the junction differs from germline and may be a read error. The chain links TRBV7-9 to TRBJ2-1, with 14 bases lining up with TRBD2. CDR3 length: 13 residues. CDR1 is SEHNR and CDR2 is FQNEAQ in the germline V gene (reference sequence). The DNA of the CDR3 is TGTGCCAGCAGCCTCGGGACTAGCGGGAGTAAGATCTTC. Translated: CASSLGTSGSKIF.

This sequence joins TRBV7-6 and TRBJ1-5; D unresolved. Germline CDR1 and CDR2: SGHVS and FNYEAQ. The CDR3 totals 15 residues. V shed 5 bases and J shed 2 bases, with 13 bases lying between them. The CDR3: CASSPGGSGNQPQHF. The CDR3 DNA reads TGTGCCAGCAGCCCCGGCGGCAGCGGCAATCAGCCCCAGCATTTT.